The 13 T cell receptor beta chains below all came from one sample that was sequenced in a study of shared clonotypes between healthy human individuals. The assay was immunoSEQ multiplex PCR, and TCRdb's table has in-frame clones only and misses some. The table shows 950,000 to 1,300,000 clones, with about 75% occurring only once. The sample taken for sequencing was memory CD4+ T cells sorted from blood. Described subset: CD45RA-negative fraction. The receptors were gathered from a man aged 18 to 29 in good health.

The CDR3 spells CASSRDAINQPQHF. The CDR3 nucleotides read TGTGCCAGCAGCCGAGACGCCATCAATCAGCCCCAGCATTTT. The chain is built from TRBV11-2 and TRBJ1-5; D gene uncertain. CDR3 length equals 14 residues. Germline CDR1 reads SGHAT; CDR2 reads FQNNGV. Trimming left V 5 bases short and J 3 bases short, with 11 bases between.

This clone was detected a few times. CDR3 nucleotides: TGTGCCAGCAGCCATCCGGGACAGCCCCAGCATTTT. Its protein product is CASSHPGQPQHF. J is TRBJ1-5 and V is TRBV5-5; no definite D call. There are 12 residues in the CDR3. V was pared by 4 bases and J by 7 bases, with 9 bases between. Germline assignment: CDR1 SGHKS and CDR2 YYEKEE (reference sequence).

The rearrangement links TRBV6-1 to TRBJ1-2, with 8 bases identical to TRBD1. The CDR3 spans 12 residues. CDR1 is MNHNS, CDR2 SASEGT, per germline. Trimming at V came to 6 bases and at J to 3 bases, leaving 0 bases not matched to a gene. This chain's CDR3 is CASRTGDYGYTF. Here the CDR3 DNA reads TGTGCCAGCAGGACAGGGGACTATGGCTACACCTTC.

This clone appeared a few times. CDR3: CASSTTAPEQYF. DNA for the CDR3: TGTGCCAGCAGCACGACGGCGCCCGAGCAGTACTTC. The chain links TRBV11-2 to TRBJ2-5; D unresolved. The J call may be in error: the DNA end matches TRBJ2-7 better. The CDR3 loop spans 12 amino acids. CDR1 is SGHAT, CDR2 FQNNGV, per germline.

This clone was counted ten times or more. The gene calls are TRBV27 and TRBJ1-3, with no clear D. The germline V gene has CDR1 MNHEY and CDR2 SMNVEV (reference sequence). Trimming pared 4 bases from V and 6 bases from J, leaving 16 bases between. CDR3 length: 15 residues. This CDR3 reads CASSSIGGFENTIYF. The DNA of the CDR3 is TGTGCCAGCAGTTCCATTGGAGGGTTTGAAAACACCATATATTTT.

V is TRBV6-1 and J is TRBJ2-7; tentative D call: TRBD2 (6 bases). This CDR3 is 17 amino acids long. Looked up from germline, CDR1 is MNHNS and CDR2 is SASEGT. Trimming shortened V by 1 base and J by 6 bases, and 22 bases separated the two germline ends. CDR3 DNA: TGTGCCAGCAGTGAAGGACTAGGGGTTCAAAAGACCGGCGAGCAGTACTTC. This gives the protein CASSEGLGVQKTGEQYF.

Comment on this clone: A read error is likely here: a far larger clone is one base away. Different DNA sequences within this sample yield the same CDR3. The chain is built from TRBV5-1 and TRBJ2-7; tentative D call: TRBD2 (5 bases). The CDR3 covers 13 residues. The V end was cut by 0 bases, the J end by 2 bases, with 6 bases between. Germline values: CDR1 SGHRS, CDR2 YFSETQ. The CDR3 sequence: CASSLAGTYEQYF. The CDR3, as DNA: TGCGCCAGCAGCTTGGCCGGGACCTACGAGCAGTACTTC.

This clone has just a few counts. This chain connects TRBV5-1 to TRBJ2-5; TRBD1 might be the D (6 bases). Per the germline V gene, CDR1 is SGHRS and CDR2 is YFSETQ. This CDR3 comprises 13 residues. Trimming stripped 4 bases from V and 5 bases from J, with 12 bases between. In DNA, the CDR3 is TGCGCCAGCAGCCACGGACAGTCTGAGACCCAGTACTTC. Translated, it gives CASSHGQSETQYF.

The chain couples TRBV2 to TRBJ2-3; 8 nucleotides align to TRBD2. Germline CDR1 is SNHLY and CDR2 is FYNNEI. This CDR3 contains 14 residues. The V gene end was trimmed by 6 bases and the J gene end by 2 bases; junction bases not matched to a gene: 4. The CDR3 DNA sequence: TGTGCCAGCAGCACTAGCGGATCCACAGATACGCAGTATTTT. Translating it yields CASSTSGSTDTQYF. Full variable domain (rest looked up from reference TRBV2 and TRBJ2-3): EPEVTQTPSHQVTQMGQEVILRCVPISNHLYFYWYRQILGQKVEFLVSFYNNEISEKSEIFDDQFSVERPDGSNFTLKIRSTKLEDSAMYFCASSTSGSTDTQYFGPGTRLTVL.

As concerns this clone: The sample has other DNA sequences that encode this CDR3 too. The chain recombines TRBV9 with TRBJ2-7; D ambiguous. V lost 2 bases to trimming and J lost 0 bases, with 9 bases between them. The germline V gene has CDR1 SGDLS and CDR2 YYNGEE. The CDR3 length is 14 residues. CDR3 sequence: CASSVGTTSYEQYF. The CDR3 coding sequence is TGTGCCAGCAGCGTTGGCACAACCTCCTACGAGCAGTACTTC.

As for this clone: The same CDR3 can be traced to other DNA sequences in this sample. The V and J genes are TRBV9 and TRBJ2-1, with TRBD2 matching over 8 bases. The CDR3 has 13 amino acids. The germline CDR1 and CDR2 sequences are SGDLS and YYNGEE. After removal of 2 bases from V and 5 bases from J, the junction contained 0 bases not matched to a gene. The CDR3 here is CASSVGGDNEQFF. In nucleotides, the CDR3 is TGTGCCAGCAGCGTCGGGGGGGACAATGAGCAGTTCTTC. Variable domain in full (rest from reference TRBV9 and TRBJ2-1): DSGVTQTPKHLITATGQRVTLRCSPRSGDLSVYWYQQSLDQGLQFLIQYYNGEERAKGNILERFSAQQFPDLHSELNLSSLELGDSALYFCASSVGGDNEQFFGPGTRLTVL.

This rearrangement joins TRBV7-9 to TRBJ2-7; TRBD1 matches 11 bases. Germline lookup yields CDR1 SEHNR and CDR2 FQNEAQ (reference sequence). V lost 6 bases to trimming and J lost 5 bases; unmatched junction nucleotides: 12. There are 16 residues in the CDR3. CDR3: CASRPLGGQGVDEQYF. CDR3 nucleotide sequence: TGTGCCAGCAGACCCCTGGGGGGACAGGGGGTCGACGAGCAGTACTTC.

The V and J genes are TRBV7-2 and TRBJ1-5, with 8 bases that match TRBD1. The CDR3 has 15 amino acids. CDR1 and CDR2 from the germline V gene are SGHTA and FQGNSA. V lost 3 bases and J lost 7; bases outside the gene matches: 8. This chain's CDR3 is CASSFSRQGNQPQHF. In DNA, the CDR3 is TGTGCCAGCAGCTTTAGCAGACAGGGGAACCAGCCCCAGCATTTT. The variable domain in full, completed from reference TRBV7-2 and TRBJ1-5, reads GAGVSQSPSNKVTEKGKDVELRCDPISGHTALYWYRQSLGQGLEFLIYFQGNSAPDKSGLPSDRFSAERTGGSVSTLTIQRTQQEDSAVYLCASSFSRQGNQPQHFGDGTRLSIL.